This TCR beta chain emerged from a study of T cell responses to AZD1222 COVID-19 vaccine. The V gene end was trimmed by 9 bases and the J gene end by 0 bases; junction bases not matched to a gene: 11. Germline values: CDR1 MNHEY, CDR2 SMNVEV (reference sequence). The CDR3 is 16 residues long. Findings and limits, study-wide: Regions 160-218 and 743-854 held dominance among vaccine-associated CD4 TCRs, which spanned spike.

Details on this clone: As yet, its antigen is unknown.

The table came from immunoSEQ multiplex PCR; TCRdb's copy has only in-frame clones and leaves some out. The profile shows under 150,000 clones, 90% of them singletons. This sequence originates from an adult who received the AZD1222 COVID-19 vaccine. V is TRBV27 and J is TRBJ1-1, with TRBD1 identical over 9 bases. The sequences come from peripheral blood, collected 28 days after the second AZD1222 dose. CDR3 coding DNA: TGTGCCAGTCACAGGGGGCGGCATTGGATGAACACTGAAGCTTTCTTT. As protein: CASHRGRHWMNTEAFF.